These 13 T cell receptor beta chains share one sample of origin, sequenced in a study of identical twins. TCRdb ran MiXCR on the 5' RACE reads and lists one entry per CDR3 protein. The sample carries 400,000 to 550,000 distinct CDR3 sequences, around 20% recorded once. This same sample was also part of a study on T cells expressing NK-cell markers.

What was sequenced was CD4+ T cells sorted from blood. The receptor set was obtained from a woman under 30 in good health.

This clonotype was found many times. The genes are TRBV12-3 or TRBV12-4 and TRBJ1-4; D is uncertain. The CDR3 has 12 amino acids. The V end was cut by 8 bases, the J end by 7 bases, with 11 bases between. The CDR3 reads CASGAVGEKLFF. CDR3 nucleotides: TGTGCCAGCGGTGCCGTCGGTGAAAAACTGTTTTTT.

This clonotype was found a few times. V usage is TRBV20-1 and J usage is TRBJ2-1, with TRBD2 identical over 7 bases. The length of the CDR3 is 14 residues. Germline values: CDR1 DFQATT, CDR2 SNEGSKA (reference sequence). Losses at the gene ends were 0 bases for V and 8 bases for J; bases not matched to a gene: 7. CDR3 sequence (DNA): TGCAGTGCTAGAGATGCGAGCGGGGCGGATGAGCAGTTCTTC. It is translated as CSARDASGADEQFF.

This clonotype was picked up many times. The rearrangement joins TRBV12-3 or TRBV12-4 to TRBJ1-5; no clear D. The CDR3 consists of 14 residues. Trimming took 3 bases from V and 6 from J, leaving 12 bases between them. The CDR3, as DNA: TGTGCCAGCAGTTTTGGTGGTAAGGCTCAGCCCCAGCATTTT. As protein: CASSFGGKAQPQHF.

This clonotype occurred a few times. The DNA of the CDR3 is TGTGCCAGCTCAGCGGGGACAGCGGAAGAAAAACTGTTTTTT. Translating gives CASSAGTAEEKLFF. This sequence joins TRBV18 and TRBJ1-4; the match to TRBD1 covers 7 bases. This CDR3 comprises 14 residues. V gave up 5 bases and J gave up 8 bases; unmatched junction bases: 8. Germline V lookup: CDR1 KGHSH, CDR2 LQKENI.

This clonotype was recorded many times. V is TRBV29-1 and J is TRBJ2-3; D is possibly TRBD1 (6 bases). The V end lost 7 bases, the J end lost 6 bases, and 17 bases lay between the germline ends. The CDR3 covers 13 residues. CDR1 is SQVTM, CDR2 ANQGSEA, per germline. The CDR3 coding sequence is TGCAGCGCAGGACAGAATCACGGGGATACGCAGTATTTT. Protein sequence: CSAGQNHGDTQYF.

The gene calls are TRBV9 and TRBJ1-1; D is undetermined. The CDR3 has 13 residues. Germline CDR1 reads SGDLS; CDR2 reads YYNGEE. V lost 6 bases, J lost 0 bases, and 9 bases lay in between. CDR3 coding DNA: TGTGCCAGCACCGCCCTCTTGAACACTGAAGCTTTCTTT. It specifies CASTALLNTEAFF.

The chain joins TRBV9 to TRBJ2-1; no firm D call. CDR1 SGDLS and CDR2 YYNGEE come from the germline V gene. V lost 3 bases and J lost 6, with 16 bases in between. CDR3 size: 15 residues. CDR3 amino acids: CASSAEVLGFNEQFF. The CDR3, as DNA: TGTGCCAGCAGCGCAGAAGTGCTGGGTTTCAATGAGCAGTTCTTC.

V is TRBV5-1 and J is TRBJ1-1, with TRBD1 identical over 7 bases. Germline trimming cut 0 bases from V and 1 base from J; bases unmatched to any gene: 3. Germline values: CDR1 SGHRS, CDR2 YFSETQ. This CDR3 is 15 amino acids long. CDR3 loop: CASSLATGANTEAFF. The CDR3 DNA is TGCGCCAGCAGCTTGGCCACAGGGGCGAACACTGAAGCTTTCTTT.

The rearrangement uses TRBV20-1 and TRBJ1-2; 8 bases agree with TRBD1. From germline, CDR1 is DFQATT and CDR2 SNEGSKA (reference sequence). The CDR3 is 15 residues long. The V gene end was trimmed by 2 bases and the J gene end by 3 bases; junction bases not matched to a gene: 8. The CDR3 DNA reads TGCAGTGCTAGATCCCGCCTGACAGGGGACTATGGCTACACCTTC. Its translation is CSARSRLTGDYGYTF.

The chain recombines TRBV15 with TRBJ2-5; D call uncertain. The germline gives CDR1 LNHNV, CDR2 YYDKDF (reference sequence). The CDR3 extends over 16 amino acids. The germline V and J ends were trimmed by 0 bases and 4 bases, with 15 bases remaining between them. The CDR3 nucleotides are TGTGCCACCAGCAGAGAAAGGACCGAGCAACTAGAGACCCAGTACTTC. Amino acids: CATSRERTEQLETQYF.

This sequence joins TRBV7-6 and TRBJ2-5; 8 nucleotides line up with TRBD2. Germline V gene sequence: CDR1 SGHVS, CDR2 FNYEAQ. The ends lost 4 bases at V and 4 bases at J; junction bases unmatched: 2. The CDR3 length is 13 residues. CDR3 in amino acids: CASSSGLAETQYF. CDR3 coding DNA: TGTGCCAGCAGCTCAGGACTAGCAGAGACCCAGTACTTC. Looking up the rest from reference TRBV7-6 and TRBJ2-5 gives the full variable domain: GAGVSQSPRYKVTKRGQDVALRCDPISGHVSLYWYRQALGQGPEFLTYFNYEAQQDKSGLPNDRFSAERPEGSISTLTIQRTEQRDSAMYRCASSSGLAETQYFGPGTRLLVL.

The rearrangement links TRBV20-1 to TRBJ2-2, with a weak D call TRBD1 (6 bases). This CDR3 contains 14 residues. Trimming left V 0 bases short and J 8 bases short, with 13 bases between. CDR1 and CDR2 from the germline V gene are DFQATT and SNEGSKA (reference sequence). The CDR3 protein is CSARDRARGGELFF. The CDR3 DNA is TGCAGTGCTAGAGACCGGGCTAGGGGGGGGGAGCTGTTTTTT.

This clonotype was counted between two and nine times. This sequence joins TRBV29-1 and TRBJ2-3, with D perhaps given as TRBD1 or TRBD2 (5 bases each). There are 14 residues in the CDR3. Germline lookup yields CDR1 SQVTM and CDR2 ANQGSEA. The ends were cut back, 1 base at V and 5 bases at J, with 13 bases in the middle. CDR3 in amino acids: CSVEGDLRRDTQYF. CDR3 DNA sequence: TGCAGCGTTGAAGGGGACCTAAGACGAGATACGCAGTATTTT.